This T cell receptor (beta chain) originates from a study of T cells in Graves' hyperthyroidism and ophthalmopathy. The CDR3 regions of TCR beta were amplified from RNA transcripts. The study used the HTBI primer set for a first-round RT-PCR of the TCR CDR3. One entry per CDR3 protein, called by TCRdb with MiXCR from the multiplex PCR reads. The sample carries hundreds of thousands of distinct CDR3 sequences, 40% to 55% recorded once. This clonotype appeared once. V lost 5 bases to trimming and J lost 6 bases; unmatched junction nucleotides: 9. CDR1 and CDR2 from the germline V gene are SEHNR and FQNEAQ (reference sequence). This CDR3 is built from 15 residues. No progression to ophthalmopathy during 18 months of follow-up defined stable disease. Patients aged 18 to 65 had newly diagnosed hyperthyroidism lasting under 2 months.

This TCR derives from a woman between 18 and 29 years old with Graves' hyperthyroidism. This chain links TRBV7-9 with TRBJ2-7; 11 nucleotides align to TRBD2. Sequences were obtained from peripheral blood or thyroid tissue (not recorded which). CDR3 DNA sequence: TGTGCCAGCAGCGTAGGTTGGCTAGCGGGAGGCGAGCAGTACTTC. Encoded protein: CASSVGWLAGGEQYF.